The clone carrying this TCR beta chain showed up many times. What it binds is not known. CDR1 and CDR2 from the germline V gene are MGHRA and YSYEKL. CDR3 length: 16 amino acids. J lost 3 bases, V lost 0 bases, and 4 bases had no gene match. This sample was taken from a study of T-cell memory formation after mild COVID-19. Study summary: Clustering of TCRs was largely donor specific. Study-wide results and caveats: Later expanders leaned CD4+, whereas day 15 to 85 contracting clones were balanced CD4/CD8.

TCRdb reprocessed the 5' RACE reads via MiXCR and lists one record per CDR3 protein. Found here are 100,000 or so distinct CDR3 sequences, 11% of them singletons; the top ten hold about two fifths. The source is a young man who had mild COVID-19 (a few samples of this study predate the infection). Cell type and time point are not known. This sequence joins TRBV4-1 and TRBJ1-1; 10 positions match TRBD1. Sequenced input: PBMCs or a T cell subset sorted from them (not recorded which). The CDR3 DNA sequence: TGCGCCAGCAGCCAAGAAGGGACAGGGGAGGACACTGAAGCTTTCTTT. Amino acid sequence: CASSQEGTGEDTEAFF.